What follows describes a single TCR beta chain. This clone's antigen is unknown. Base qualities were left out, and no much larger clone turns up one base away. The receptor library was made with the immunoSEQ multiplex PCR assay. The multiplex PCR relied on a mix of 60 forward primers for TCR Vbeta segments and 13 reverse primers for TCR Jbeta segments. The CDR3 region of rearranged TCR beta genes was amplified from genomic DNA with a multiplex PCR assay. Amplified TCR beta libraries were sequenced as 87-base-pair reads on the Illumina HiSeq System. In the source study's methods: Across the roughly 700 repertoires, a later analysis counted tens of millions of unique TCR beta chains, some 11 million of which were shared by at least two donors. To remove PCR and sequencing errors, raw reads were error-corrected and collapsed into unique sequences using a nearest-neighbor algorithm that merged closely related sequences. Alignment of CDR3 sequences to IMGT reference sequences was used to assign V, D and J gene segments. For a sequence to be retained, a match of at least six nucleotides was required to both a V gene segment and a J gene segment. A rearrangement was called productive if the CDR3 had no stop codons and remained in frame with V and J, and every other rearrangement was called non-productive. Following IMGT convention, CDR3 was defined as the stretch from the second conserved V-encoded cysteine up to the conserved J-encoded phenylalanine. Sequences without an unambiguous match to a single V gene segment were excluded from the earlier analysis of several hundred of the donors. An earlier analysis of a few hundred of the donors called V segments functional above 56.7% productive rearrangements and segregating when the between-donor standard deviation exceeded 5%. A statistical classification framework was built to diagnose cytomegalovirus status from the catalog of TCR beta chain sequences. A later analysis assigned V and J genes by comparing TCR nucleotide sequences with IMGT/GENE-DB human TR gene sequences. In a later analysis, CDR3 sequences and most-parsimonious VDJ recombination scenarios were assigned using the TCRdist pipeline. A later analysis defined each TCR beta chain by its CDR3 amino acid sequence plus V-gene family, and excluded reads lacking a unique V-gene family. In a later analysis, fewer than 650 highly shared, low-generation-probability nucleotide sequences were removed to address suspected cross-contamination and a sequencing artifact. In a later analysis, a clonal expansion index for each public chain was calculated from normalized within-repertoire ranks of inferred template counts. Generation probabilities in a later analysis came from a VDJ recombination model fitted to out-of-frame rearrangements, and those results were checked against IGoR. In a later analysis, hypergeometric tests were used to score TCR-TCR, TCR-HLA and TCR-CMV co-occurrence, with a repertoire-size bias correction applied to TCR pairs. False discovery rates were estimated in a later analysis by permuting HLA or CMV assignments 20 times. In a later analysis, co-occurring TCRs were grouped using DBSCAN, and TCRdist sequence similarity was added for clustering within HLA-allele-positive subsets. Repertoires with fewer than 30,000 or more than 120,000 public chains, plus five repertoires with anomalous nucleotide sharing, were excluded from co-occurrence clustering. The table was pulled from immuneACCESS by TCRdb, which kept in-frame rearrangements only. Such tables lose some clones; where checked, under half of the loss comes from unresolved V genes, and the rest has no known cause. That table supplies the V and J calls and clone size; D and trimming were determined from the DNA. The sample includes 95,000 or so clones, with roughly 71% observed a single time. The biggest ten clones account for around 5% of the sample.

This specimen comes from a study of cytomegalovirus exposure and HLA in healthy donors (TCRdb year 2017). About the investigation overall: An earlier analysis of approximately 640 of the donors reported more than 250 Gb of sequence data and approximately 110 million unique TCR beta sequences from approximately 180 million T cells. Around 330 gigabases of sequencing data and around 85 million unique TCR sequences made up an early release that covered nearly 650 HLA-typed donors. Of the roughly 410 genotyped donors, 75% to 85% were placed in the genetic ancestry cluster associated with self-reported Caucasian donors. The study aimed to test whether cataloging public T cell receptors could reveal signatures of past pathogen exposure. Using immunosequencing, the study profiled T cell repertoires from about 650 subjects and related those repertoires to cytomegalovirus serostatus. Besides the first cohort of around 670 subjects, a separate validation cohort made up of 120 different subjects was used. To predict cytomegalovirus infection status, the study brought together high-throughput TCR immunosequencing, statistical association of individual TCRs with disease status, and machine learning. To study patterns of TCR occurrence, a later analysis re-analyzed previously published TCR beta repertoires from hundreds of donors and added high-resolution HLA genotyping. The later analysis used no new phenotypic data to find candidate immune exposures, relying instead on TCR beta sequences and their occurrence across donors. An earlier analysis of approximately 630 of the donors applied high-throughput TCR beta sequencing to assess whether each TCR beta V gene segment acted as functional or pseudogenic. Donor age, sex, ethnicity and CMV serostatus were compiled alongside the repertoire data. Genome-wide SNP genotypes for about 60% of the 666 donors were used in a later genetic analysis, which treated that subset as a discovery cohort. Every discovery cohort repertoire had been produced on one sequencing platform. HLA typing included class I and class II loci at four-digit resolution. Typing coverage differed by locus: A, B, C, DRB1 and DQB1 were typed in roughly 620-640 donors, DQA1 in about 500, DPA1 in over 600, and DPB1 in 400 to 480. Because of strong linkage in the cohort, 5 or 6 DR-DQ haplotypes were treated as single units for association and clustering. Among about 400 genotyped donors of the cohort, an average of around 220,000 unique TCR beta nucleotide sequences was sequenced per donor, of which approximately 19% were non-productive. Overall study outcomes, separate from this receptor: Sequencing depth was assumed to be roughly uniform across donors in the presence/absence analyses, though that assumption may not hold. The study listed 150 to 200 TCR beta chains as associated with cytomegalovirus. A cluster of highly shared sequence variants was judged likely to represent a technical artifact of the sequencing pipeline. In a later analysis, several top co-occurrence clusters were reported to appear linked to parvovirus B19, influenza, CMV and Epstein-Barr virus. The authors suggested that the approach could potentially be extended to other disease states and immunological phenotypes. Because HLA typing was missing for some donors at each locus, association tests included only the typed subset. A few of the identified cytomegalovirus-associated TCR beta chains were confirmed in vitro to be specific for cytomegalovirus antigens. Most TCR sequences were seen in very few donors, while some public TCRs were found in many individuals. Immune exposure information for the cohort was limited to CMV serostatus. Assigning TCR associations to individual alleles was difficult when HLA alleles, especially DR and DQ, strongly co-occurred. According to a later analysis, most CMV-associated TCR beta chains appeared to be HLA-restricted, and the HLA associations seemed to be driven largely by CMV exposure. Compared with the 666-donor mean, donors in an Asian-associated ancestry cluster had fewer N-insertions in productive TCRs, according to a later genetic analysis. A later genetic analysis associated a missense DCLRE1C variant with V-gene and J-gene trimming of TCR beta chains, and an independent cohort replicated the association. Seventeen rarely observed V segments, including chromosome 9 orphons, were excluded from the earlier analysis of approximately 500 of the donors because counts were too low. A further reported finding was that TCR beta sequences accurately predicted the HLA-A and HLA-B alleles for most subjects in the first cohort. In an earlier analysis of more than 500 of the donors, most TCR beta V segments appeared in productive rearrangements about 90% or about 30% of the time, broadly matching IMGT annotations. Specific HLA alleles were associated with roughly 17,000 TCR beta sequences at a false discovery rate of 0.05 in a later analysis. A later analysis found that TCR association rates varied across HLA loci, with DRB1 alleles showing the most associated TCRs and HLA-C alleles the fewest. This cohort had only TCR beta chains sequenced, and the lack of alpha or paired-chain data limited which features could be detected. Linkage disequilibrium might explain the correlated functional status among segregating V segments, but an unknown experimental factor could not be excluded. The classifier was reported to diagnose cytomegalovirus status with high specificity and sensitivity in both the original and validation cohorts. In a later analysis, HLA-associated TCR beta chains were found to be more clonally expanded and to have lower generation probabilities than equally common non-associated chains.

The cohort was made up of under 800 healthy bone marrow donors. Cohort members were all nominally healthy when sampled, although unrecorded immune exposures were likely present. The donor tested CMV seronegative and was one of the 352 seronegative cohort members. A peripheral blood sample was provided by each donor, and peripheral blood mononuclear cells were used for TCR beta sequencing. The Qiagen DNeasy Blood Extraction Kit was used to extract genomic DNA from the blood cell samples. This TCR derives from a woman aged 40-49 years in good health and CMV-seronegative. Sequenced input: PBMCs.

The CDR3 reads as follows: CASSPGQPRAYEQYF. The DNA is TGTGCCAGCAGTCCGGGACAGCCGAGGGCCTACGAGCAGTACTTC. Recombination linked TRBV6-5 to TRBJ2-7, and 7 bases in between align with TRBD1. The CDR3 starts with the cysteine, ends with the phenylalanine, and has 15 residues. Of the read, only the CDR3 DNA is kept; its 45 bases are in frame from base 1. From a lookup of the germline V gene, CDR1 and CDR2 are MNHEY and SVGAGI. Trimming removed 5 bases from V and 2 bases from J; the gene matches leave 9 bases unexplained.